One and the same sample provided the 3 T cell receptor beta chains below, sequenced in a study of STAT5B mutations in CD4+ large granular lymphocyte leukemia. Using immunoSEQ multiplex PCR, the repertoire was profiled, and TCRdb retains in-frame clones only, with some absent. The sample includes approximately 49,000 clones, 55% to 75% of them seen just once. Sequencing was carried out using CD4+ T cells from blood buffy coats. All receptors come from a human donor in good health.

This clone was found a few times. The CDR3 spells CASIPWVGTNNEKLFF. As DNA, the CDR3 is TGTGCCAGCATTCCCTGGGTCGGGACGAATAATGAAAAACTGTTTTTT. The chain recombines TRBV7-9 with TRBJ1-4; D is perhaps TRBD1 (5 bases). The CDR3 consists of 16 residues. V shed 7 bases and J shed 4 bases, with 19 bases lying between them. Germline V gives CDR1 SEHNR, CDR2 FQNEAQ (reference sequence). Looking up the rest from reference TRBV7-9 and TRBJ1-4 gives the full variable domain: DTGVSQNPRHKITKRGQNVTFRCDPISEHNRLYWYRQTLGQGPEFLTYFQNEAQLEKSRLLSDRFSAERPKGSFSTLEIQRTEQGDSAMYLCASIPWVGTNNEKLFFGSGTQLSVL.

The chain combines TRBV19 with TRBJ1-1; D is unclear. Germline V lookup: CDR1 LNHDA, CDR2 SQIVND (reference sequence). This CDR3 region has 13 residues. V was trimmed by 7 bases and J by 7 bases, leaving 16 bases between them. CDR3 sequence reads: CASNLQTPGEAFF. CDR3 nucleotides: TGTGCCAGTAACCTACAGACCCCAGGTGAAGCTTTCTTT.

The table lists this clone with a few counts. The V call is TRBV18, the J call TRBJ1-1; D may be TRBD1 (5 bases). The V end was cut by 0 bases, the J end by 1 base, with 15 bases between. This CDR3 region has 17 residues. Germline CDR1 KGHSH, CDR2 LQKENI. CDR3 region: CASSPPSGGIGNTEAFF. In DNA form, the CDR3 reads TGTGCCAGCTCACCACCGAGCGGGGGGATAGGGAACACTGAAGCTTTCTTT.